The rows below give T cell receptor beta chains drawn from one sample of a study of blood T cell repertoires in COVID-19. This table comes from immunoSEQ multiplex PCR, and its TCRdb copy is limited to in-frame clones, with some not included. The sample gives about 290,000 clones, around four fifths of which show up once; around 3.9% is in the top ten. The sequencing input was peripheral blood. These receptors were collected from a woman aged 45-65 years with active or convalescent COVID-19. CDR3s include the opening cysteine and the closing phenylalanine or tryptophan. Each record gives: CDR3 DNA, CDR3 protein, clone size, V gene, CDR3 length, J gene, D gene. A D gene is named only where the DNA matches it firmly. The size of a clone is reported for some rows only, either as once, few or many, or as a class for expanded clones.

TGTGCCAGCAGCCGGTGGAGGGGTTCCACAGATACGCAGTATTTT,CASSRWRGSTDTQYF,NA,TRBV14,15,TRBJ2-3,NA
TGTGCCAGCAGTTTGCCCAGGGGCCCGACTCCTTTCTTT,CASSLPRGPTPFF,NA,TRBV28,13,TRBJ1-1,NA
TGTGCCAGCAGTTGGACAGGGTTATTAGGTCAGCCCCAGCATTTT,CASSWTGLLGQPQHF,NA,TRBV28,15,TRBJ1-5,TRBD1
TGTGCCAGCAGCACGACGGCGGGACTAGCCCCCTACGAGCAGTACTTC,CASSTTAGLAPYEQYF,once,TRBV7-9,16,TRBJ2-7,TRBD2
TGTGCCAGTAGTATTACGGGGGAAAAACTGTTTTTT,CASSITGEKLFF,once,TRBV19,12,TRBJ1-4,NA
TGCGCCAGCAGCTTGGCCACTAGCGGGAGTGTAAGAGTAGGCTACGAGCAGTACTTC,CASSLATSGSVRVGYEQYF,NA,TRBV5-1,19,TRBJ2-7,TRBD2
TGTGCCATCAGCGACGGGAGGGTGGGCTACAATGAGCAGTTCTTC,CAISDGRVGYNEQFF,NA,TRBV10-3,15,TRBJ2-1,TRBD2
TGCGCCAGCAGTCTACAATCTAGCGGGAGGCCCAGTACGGAGCAGTTCTTC,CASSLQSSGRPSTEQFF,NA,TRBV5-1,17,TRBJ2-1,TRBD2
TGTGCCAGTAGTACGGGACATTTGCCCTACGAGCAGTACTTC,CASSTGHLPYEQYF,NA,TRBV19,14,TRBJ2-7,NA
TGTGCCAGCAGTTTGATCGCCCGACTCACACACAATGAGCAGTTCTTC,CASSLIARLTHNEQFF,NA,TRBV28,16,TRBJ2-1,NA
TGTGCCATAGGGACAGGGGCTAACTATGGCTACACCTTC,CAIGTGANYGYTF,NA,TRBV28,13,TRBJ1-2,TRBD1
TGCGCCAGCAGCCCTACGACAGGGGGGACCTACGAGCAGTACTTC,CASSPTTGGTYEQYF,NA,TRBV5-1,15,TRBJ2-7,TRBD1
TGTGCCAGTAGTGGCCCCCGCGGGAGTGGCCACGAGCAGTACTTC,CASSGPRGSGHEQYF,NA,TRBV19,15,TRBJ2-7,TRBD2
TGTGCCAGCAGCCAAGGGTTCAGTCGTGGTGCCAAAAACATTCAGTACTTC,CASSQGFSRGAKNIQYF,NA,TRBV3-1/TRBV3-2,17,TRBJ2-4,NA
TGTGCCTGGAGCCCCCTCGGGGTGAACACTGAAGCTTTCTTT,CAWSPLGVNTEAFF,once,TRBV30,14,TRBJ1-1,NA
TGTGCCAGCGGGAAGAGGGTGGGTTCCGAGCAGTACTTC,CASGKRVGSEQYF,NA,TRBV7-6,13,TRBJ2-7,NA
TGTGCCAGCAGTGGCTTCAGACAGGGGACCTACGAGCAGTACTTC,CASSGFRQGTYEQYF,NA,TRBV2,15,TRBJ2-7,TRBD1
TGTGCCAGCAGCCAAGATCCCAGCGGGACCCACAATGAGCAGTTCTTC,CASSQDPSGTHNEQFF,NA,TRBV4-2,16,TRBJ2-1,TRBD2
TGTGCCAGCAGCCTGGGAGGGACTAGCGGGAATCGAGATACGCAGTATTTT,CASSLGGTSGNRDTQYF,NA,TRBV11-2,17,TRBJ2-3,TRBD2
TGTGCCAGCAGCCGGGACAGGGGGCTCTCCCCCATGAACACTGAAGCTTTCTTT,CASSRDRGLSPMNTEAFF,NA,TRBV7-3,18,TRBJ1-1,TRBD1
TGTGCCAGCTCACCATCGGAACAGACGGGGACTGAAGCTTTCTTT,CASSPSEQTGTEAFF,NA,TRBV18,15,TRBJ1-1,NA
TGTGCCAGTAGTCCCCTAGCGGTTTCCTACAATGAGCAGTTCTTC,CASSPLAVSYNEQFF,NA,TRBV19,15,TRBJ2-1,TRBD2
TGTGCCAGCAGTTTAAGGACAGCTAATTCACCCCTCCACTTT,CASSLRTANSPLHF,NA,TRBV27,14,TRBJ1-6,NA
TGTGCCAGCTCACCGATTCTACGACCCGCGGACACTGAAGCTTTCTTT,CASSPILRPADTEAFF,NA,TRBV18,16,TRBJ1-1,NA
TGTGCCAGCAGAGACTACTGGGGGCTAGCGGGAGGGAGCTCCTACAATGAGCAGTTCTTC,CASRDYWGLAGGSSYNEQFF,NA,TRBV9,20,TRBJ2-1,TRBD2
TGCGCCAGCACGAGACCGGGACAGGGGGCTTATGGCTACACCTTC,CASTRPGQGAYGYTF,few,TRBV10-2,15,TRBJ1-2,TRBD1
TGTGCCAGCAGCCTACATCCGACAGTTCCAAGCCCCGTTGGCTACACCTTC,CASSLHPTVPSPVGYTF,NA,TRBV11-2,17,TRBJ1-2,NA
TGTGCCAGCTCTTCCTCTTGGGAGTCCTATGGCTACACCTTC,CASSSSWESYGYTF,NA,TRBV18,14,TRBJ1-2,NA
TGTGCCAGCAGTGAAGCGAGGGTGCTTAACTATGGCTACACCTTC,CASSEARVLNYGYTF,NA,TRBV2,15,TRBJ1-2,NA
TGTGCCAGCAGCCACCAGGGACAGGGGGTTGATACGCAGTATTTT,CASSHQGQGVDTQYF,once,TRBV3-1/TRBV3-2,15,TRBJ2-3,TRBD1
TGTGCCAGCAGTTACTCCTACGACAGGGGGCTTGGCTACACCTTC,CASSYSYDRGLGYTF,NA,TRBV6-2/TRBV6-3,15,TRBJ1-2,TRBD1
TGTGCCAGCAGTTCCTACCAGGGGGTCCGCACTGAAGCTTTCTTT,CASSSYQGVRTEAFF,NA,TRBV28,15,TRBJ1-1,TRBD1
TGCGCCAGCAGTTCAGCGGGAGCAGCAGATACGCAGTATTTT,CASSSAGAADTQYF,NA,TRBV5-1,14,TRBJ2-3,TRBD2
TGTGCAAGTCGGTCGGAGCAGTACTTC,CASRSEQYF,few,TRBV12-2,9,TRBJ2-7,NA
TGTGCCAGCAGCTCGCCCCTGACAGGGAATGAAAAACTGTTTTTT,CASSSPLTGNEKLFF,NA,TRBV11-2,15,TRBJ1-4,TRBD1
TGTGCCAGCAGCCAATGGACAGATCAGCCCCAGCATTTT,CASSQWTDQPQHF,NA,TRBV3-1/TRBV3-2,13,TRBJ1-5,NA
TGTGCCAGCTCGAGAGGACTAGCGGGTTCTGGCGATGAGCAGTTCTTC,CASSRGLAGSGDEQFF,NA,TRBV18,16,TRBJ2-1,TRBD2
TGTGCCAGCAGCTTAAGTGCAGGGGGCGGCGAGCAGTACTTC,CASSLSAGGGEQYF,NA,TRBV7-3,14,TRBJ2-7,TRBD1
TGTGCCAGTAGTATAGCGGGTTATCAGCCCCAGCATTTT,CASSIAGYQPQHF,NA,TRBV19,13,TRBJ1-5,NA
TGTGCCAGCAGCTTAGCCCCCTATCCGGGAGGGGGCTCCTACGAGCAGTACTTC,CASSLAPYPGGGSYEQYF,NA,TRBV11-2,18,TRBJ2-7,TRBD2
TGTGCCAGCAGCTTGGGTGACAGGGCCCTATATGGCTACACCTTC,CASSLGDRALYGYTF,NA,TRBV5-8,15,TRBJ1-2,TRBD1